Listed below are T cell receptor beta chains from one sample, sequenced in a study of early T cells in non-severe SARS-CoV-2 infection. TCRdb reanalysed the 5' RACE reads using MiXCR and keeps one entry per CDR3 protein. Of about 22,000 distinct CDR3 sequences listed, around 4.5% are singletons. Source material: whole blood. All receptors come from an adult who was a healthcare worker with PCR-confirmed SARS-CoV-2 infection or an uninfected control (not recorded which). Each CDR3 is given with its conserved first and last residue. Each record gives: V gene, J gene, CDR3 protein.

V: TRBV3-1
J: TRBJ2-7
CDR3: CASSHSESSYEQYF

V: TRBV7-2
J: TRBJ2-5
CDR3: CASSFAVKETQYF

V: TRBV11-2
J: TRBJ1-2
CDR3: CASSSRWDSPNYGYTF

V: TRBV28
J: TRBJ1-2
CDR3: CASSFDRHTFYGYTF

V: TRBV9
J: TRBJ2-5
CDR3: CASSVQGAGQETQYF

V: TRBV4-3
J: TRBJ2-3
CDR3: CASSQERTSGFTDTQYF

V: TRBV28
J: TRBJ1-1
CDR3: CASSDRGTEAFF

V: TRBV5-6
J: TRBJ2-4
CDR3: CASSLGRVNIQYF

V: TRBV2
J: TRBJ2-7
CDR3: CASIGQSSYEQYF

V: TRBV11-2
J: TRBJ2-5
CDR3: CASSFGETQYF

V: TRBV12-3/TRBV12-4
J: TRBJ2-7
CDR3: CASSLASKVGTEHYEQYF

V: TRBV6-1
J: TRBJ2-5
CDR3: CASSDGQAPETQYF

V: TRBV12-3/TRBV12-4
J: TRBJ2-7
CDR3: CASSLPRQGHHEQYF

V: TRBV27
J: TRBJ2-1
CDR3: CASRQLAGGHHRDEQFF

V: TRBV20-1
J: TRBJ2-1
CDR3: CSARDWRNYNEQFF

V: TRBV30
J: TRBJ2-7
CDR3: CAWSVGTAYEQYF

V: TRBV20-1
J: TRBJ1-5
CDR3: CSARRHLSNQPQHF

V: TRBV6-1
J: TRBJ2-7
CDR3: CASSDRAGDSSYEQYF

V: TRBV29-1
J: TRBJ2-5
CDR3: CSALIDPEVGGLAGLQETQYF

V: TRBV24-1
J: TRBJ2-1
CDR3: CATSDPSGGSIDEQFF

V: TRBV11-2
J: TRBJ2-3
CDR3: CASSLLGRLAQIPDTQYF

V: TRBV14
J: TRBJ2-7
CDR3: CASSQPGHSYEQYF

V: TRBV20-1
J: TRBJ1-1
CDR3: CSANDGGNTEAFF

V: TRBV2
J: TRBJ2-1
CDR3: CASRIAAYNEQFF

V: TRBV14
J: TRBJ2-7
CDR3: CASSLRQGRSYEQYF

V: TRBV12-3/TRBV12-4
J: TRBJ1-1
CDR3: CASSLSGTGHPNTEAFF

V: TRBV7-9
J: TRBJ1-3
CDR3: CASSLARAAGGNTIYF

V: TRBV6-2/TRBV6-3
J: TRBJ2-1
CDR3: CASNRVSYNEQFF

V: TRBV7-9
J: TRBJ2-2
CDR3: CASRPGAAGTGELFF

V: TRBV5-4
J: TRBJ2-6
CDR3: CASSPGQSSGANVLTTF

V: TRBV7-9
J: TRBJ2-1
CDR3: CASSLGTAEYNEQFF

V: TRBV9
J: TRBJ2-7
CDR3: CASSTTTGGRSEQYF

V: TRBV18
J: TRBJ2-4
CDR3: CASSPAPIGSGTDFTSWTKNIQYF

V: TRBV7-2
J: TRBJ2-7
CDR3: CASSYEPGPGTEQYF

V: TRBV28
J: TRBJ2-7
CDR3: CASSRDSPYEQYF

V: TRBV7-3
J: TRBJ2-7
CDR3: CASSSLGRASEQYF

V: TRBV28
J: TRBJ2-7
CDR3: CASSRSGAGSYEQYF

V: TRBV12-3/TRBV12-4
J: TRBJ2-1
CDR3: CASSLSGGENEQFF

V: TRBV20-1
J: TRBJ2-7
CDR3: CSASRGGYEQYF

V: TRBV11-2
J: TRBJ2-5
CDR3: CASSPYQETQYF

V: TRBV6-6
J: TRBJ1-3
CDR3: CASSDTGQGEGNTIYF

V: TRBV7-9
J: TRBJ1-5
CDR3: CASSLGLGRNQPQHF

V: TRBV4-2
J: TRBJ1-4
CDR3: CASSQRSTNEKLFF